The 21 T cell receptor beta chains in this list originate from one sample, sequenced in a study of cytomegalovirus exposure and HLA in healthy donors. The PCR had 60 Vbeta and 13 Jbeta primers. Libraries were prepared by immunoSEQ multiplex PCR; TCRdb keeps only in-frame clonotypes and omits some of them. The data hold some 240,000 clones, with approximately 78% observed a single time. Sequences were obtained from PBMCs. The receptors originated from a male donor in good health and CMV-seronegative.

This clone was picked up a small number of times. The CDR3: CACPAGALGDYTGELFF. The DNA of the CDR3 is TGTGCCTGCCCAGCCGGGGCCCTGGGGGACTACACCGGGGAGCTGTTTTTT. The chain carries TRBV30 and TRBJ2-2, with D perhaps matching TRBD2 (6 bases). The CDR3 is 17 residues long. The ends were cut back, 6 bases at V and 3 bases at J, with 23 bases in the middle. Germline-derived CDR1 and CDR2 are GTSNPN and SVGIG (reference sequence).

The rearrangement uses TRBV27 and TRBJ2-5, with TRBD2 identical over 8 bases. V shed 3 bases, J shed 8 bases, and the junction held 8 bases outside the gene matches. This CDR3 has 14 residues. The germline gives CDR1 MNHEY, CDR2 SMNVEV (reference sequence). The CDR3, as DNA: TGTGCCAGCAGTTTCACCGGGACTAGGGACACCCAGTACTTC. It codes for CASSFTGTRDTQYF.

The CDR3, as DNA: TGTGCCAGCAGCTTCGGGGGGCATGAGCCCCAGCATTTT. Encoded protein: CASSFGGHEPQHF. The J gene is TRBJ1-5, the V gene TRBV7-3, with D maybe TRBD1 (6 bases). CDR1 is SGHTA, CDR2 FQGTGA, per germline. This CDR3 has 13 residues. V was cut by 3 bases and J by 8 bases, with 11 bases left in between. The whole variable domain, filled in from reference TRBV7-3 and TRBJ1-5, reads GAGVSQTPSNKVTEKGKYVELRCDPISGHTALYWYRQSLGQGPEFLIYFQGTGAADDSGLPNDRFFAVRPEGSVSTLKIQRTERGDSAVYLCASSFGGHEPQHFGDGTRLSIL.

V and J are TRBV25-1 and TRBJ2-2, with a weak D call TRBD2 (5 bases). V lost 6 bases to trimming and J lost 7 bases, with 9 bases between them. CDR1 and CDR2 (germline): MGHDK, SYGVNS. The CDR3 has 12 amino acids. The CDR3 reads CASSPGIGELFF. The CDR3 DNA follows: TGTGCCAGCAGCCCGGGGATCGGGGAGCTGTTTTTT.

The gene calls are TRBV14 and TRBJ1-5, with no clear D. The CDR3 extends over 12 amino acids. Trimming cost V 3 bases and J 11 bases, with 11 bases left between them. Germline loops: CDR1 SGHDN, CDR2 FVKESK. CDR3 protein: CASSQGLSAQHF. The CDR3 bases are TGTGCCAGCAGCCAGGGCCTCTCCGCCCAGCATTTT.

As DNA, the CDR3 is TGCGCCAGCAGCTCCCGGACAGGGGGCAACACCGGGGAGCTGTTTTTT. Translation: CASSSRTGGNTGELFF. This chain uses TRBV5-1 with TRBJ2-2; 11 bases align to TRBD1. Germline V gene lookup returns CDR1 SGHRS and CDR2 YFSETQ. The V segment lost 3 bases and the J segment 2 bases; nucleotides outside the gene matches: 3. The CDR3 totals 16 residues.

The genes are TRBV19 and TRBJ2-3, with a tentative D call TRBD2 (7 bases). Trimming left V 6 bases short and J 1 base short, with 14 bases between. The CDR3 spans 15 residues. Per the germline V gene, CDR1 is LNHDA and CDR2 is SQIVND (reference sequence). CDR3 coding DNA: TGTGCCAGTAGCAACGGGGGGCTTCGCACAGATACGCAGTATTTT. It codes for CASSNGGLRTDTQYF.

The rearrangement uses TRBV9 and TRBJ2-7, with D tentatively TRBD2 (6 bases). Germline V lookup: CDR1 SGDLS, CDR2 YYNGEE. The CDR3 contains 15 residues. V lost 0 bases to trimming and J lost 3 bases, with 13 bases between them. The CDR3 DNA reads TGTGCCAGCAGCGTAGAGGTAGCGGAAGTCTACGAGCAGTACTTC. Protein: CASSVEVAEVYEQYF. Full variable domain (missing parts from reference TRBV9 and TRBJ2-7): DSGVTQTPKHLITATGQRVTLRCSPRSGDLSVYWYQQSLDQGLQFLIQYYNGEERAKGNILERFSAQQFPDLHSELNLSSLELGDSALYFCASSVEVAEVYEQYFGPGTRLTVT.

The chain couples TRBV27 to TRBJ2-1; 13 bases fit TRBD2. With V trimmed by 5 bases and J by 8 bases, 3 bases remained unmatched. Per the germline V gene, CDR1 is MNHEY and CDR2 is SMNVEV (reference sequence). The CDR3 length is 14 residues. The CDR3 sequence: CASSGGLAGYEQFF. The DNA for the CDR3 is TGTGCCAGCAGTGGGGGACTAGCGGGATATGAGCAGTTCTTC.

Comments on this clone: Other nucleotide sequences in the sample specify the same CDR3. The rearrangement uses TRBV9 and TRBJ2-2; TRBD2 is a possible D gene (5 bases). Looked up from germline, CDR1 is SGDLS and CDR2 is YYNGEE. The CDR3 is 12 amino acids. Trimming pared 4 bases from V and 4 bases from J, leaving 5 bases between. The chain's CDR3 is CASSTSTGELFF. The CDR3 DNA follows: TGTGCCAGCAGCACTAGCACCGGGGAGCTGTTTTTT.

The chain carries TRBV28 and TRBJ2-2; 10 bases are a match to TRBD2. Germline V gene data show CDR1 as MDHEN and CDR2 as SYDVKM. This CDR3 has 15 residues. V dropped 6 bases and J dropped 2; count of bases not matched to a gene: 3. CDR3 loop: CASRPSGGNTGELFF. CDR3 nucleotides: TGTGCCAGCAGGCCTAGCGGGGGAAACACCGGGGAGCTGTTTTTT.

This clone has a handful of counts. The chain combines TRBV7-2 with TRBJ1-1, with 9 bases identical to TRBD1. The V segment lost 8 bases and the J segment 4 bases; nucleotides outside the gene matches: 17. CDR1 and CDR2 from the germline V gene are SGHTA and FQGNSA. The CDR3 consists of 17 residues. Written as DNA, the CDR3 is TGTGCCAGCCGCTCGCCAAACAGGGGGCGAATTGGCACTGAAGCTTTCTTT. Amino acid sequence: CASRSPNRGRIGTEAFF.

This clone came up a few times. The V gene is TRBV7-6, the J gene TRBJ1-1; D ambiguous. The length of the CDR3 is 14 residues. V was shortened by 5 bases and J by 1 base, with 11 bases between the two germline ends. Germline CDR1 SGHVS, CDR2 FNYEAQ. This CDR3 is CASSLRRGNTEAFF. CDR3 coding DNA: TGTGCCAGCAGCCTCCGACGGGGGAACACTGAAGCTTTCTTT.

The J gene is TRBJ2-7, the V gene TRBV2; 7 bases align to TRBD2. Trimming at V came to 6 bases and at J to 11 bases, leaving 19 bases not matched to a gene. This CDR3 comprises 15 residues. CDR1 is SNHLY, CDR2 FYNNEI, per germline. The DNA for the CDR3 is TGTGCCAGCAGGGAGTTCTTGCGGGAGTCCTCTCAGAAGTACTTC. Translated, it gives CASREFLRESSQKYF.

The V gene is TRBV28, the J gene TRBJ2-2, with 8 bases matching TRBD2. Germline V gene lookup returns CDR1 MDHEN and CDR2 SYDVKM. J lost 5 bases, V lost 6 bases, and 8 bases had no gene match. The CDR3 loop spans 15 amino acids. The CDR3, as DNA: TGTGCCAGCAGGACGGAGCGGGAGCCAACCGGGGAGCTGTTTTTT. Its translation is CASRTEREPTGELFF.

The rearrangement links TRBV13 to TRBJ2-7, with TRBD2 identical over 12 bases. Trimming cost V 5 bases and J 3 bases; bases outside gene matches: 2. In germline, CDR1 is PRHDT, CDR2 FYEKMQ (reference sequence). The CDR3 covers 14 residues. The CDR3 DNA reads TGTGCCAGCAGCCCGGGACTAGCGGGCTACGAGCAGTACTTC. Protein sequence: CASSPGLAGYEQYF.

In regard to this clone: Mismatch with germline at one junction end may stem from a read error. In nucleotides, the CDR3 is TGTTCCAGCAGCCCCCGTCGAGGGAGTCAGTACTTC. This sequence encodes CSSSPRRGSQYF. This chain connects TRBV7-9 to TRBJ2-7, with D possibly being TRBD2 (5 bases). The CDR3 has 12 amino acids. CDR1 and CDR2 (germline): SEHNR, FQNEAQ (reference sequence).

This clone has just one count. The chain is built from TRBV28 and TRBJ1-5; 7 bases are a match to TRBD1. With 5 bases clipped from V and 2 bases from J, the junction kept 3 bases outside the gene matches. The CDR3 is 14 amino acids. CDR1 and CDR2 from the germline V gene are MDHEN and SYDVKM. The CDR3 nucleotides are TGTGCCAGCAGTAACAGGGGCGGCAATCAGCCCCAGCATTTT. It codes for CASSNRGGNQPQHF.

V and J are TRBV5-4 and TRBJ2-1, with 8 bases fitting TRBD2. Germline V gives CDR1 SGHNT, CDR2 YYREEE (reference sequence). The CDR3 sequence is 13 residues long. V trimming: 5 bases; J trimming: 8 bases; junction bases outside the gene matches: 6. DNA of the CDR3: TGTGCCAGCAGGGAGCGGGGGCGGGATGAGCAGTTCTTC. The encoded protein is CASRERGRDEQFF. Full variable domain (outside the CDR3, taken from reference TRBV5-4 and TRBJ2-1): ETGVTQSPTHLIKTRGQQVTLRCSSQSGHNTVSWYQQALGQGPQFIFQYYREEENGRGNFPPRFSGLQFPNYSSELNVNALELDDSALYLCASRERGRDEQFFGPGTRLTVL.

The chain joins TRBV5-1 to TRBJ2-3, with 16 bases identical to TRBD2. Germline trimming cut 6 bases from V and 5 bases from J; bases unmatched to any gene: 15. CDR3 length: 19 amino acids. Germline CDR1 SGHRS, CDR2 YFSETQ. CDR3 sequence: CASTTLPGLAGGPKDTQYF. CDR3 sequence (DNA): TGCGCCAGCACAACCCTACCGGGACTAGCGGGAGGGCCTAAAGATACGCAGTATTTT.

As for this clone: This is likely a read error, given that the CDR3 carries no conserved phenylalanine or tryptophan at its end. No DNA is shown, since the ends of the CDR3 on it are uncertain; the CDR3 is the one TCRdb lists. This chain uses TRBV6-1 with TRBJ2-7; TRBD2 reflects the table's D call only, with no check against the DNA. Germline assignment: CDR1 MNHNS and CDR2 SASEGT. The CDR3 is 14 residues long, ends included. CDR3 in amino acids: CASSEATKGAGGHL.